The 9 T cell receptor beta chains below were found in one sample sequenced in a study of T-cell reconstitution after alpha-beta-depleted transplantation in children (dated by TCRdb to about 2016). Libraries came from PCR. Sequenced on an Illumina HiSeq 2500. To normalize quantification of the TCRbeta repertoire, the TCR libraries were built with molecular barcoding that relied on unique molecular identifiers. The raw public data were reprocessed by TCRdb itself: fastp quality trimming at Q25, MiXCR clonotype calling, in-frame beta chains only. Merged by CDR3 protein, the rows form single entries marked with the most common genes and DNA. The sample profile shows roughly 300,000 distinct CDR3 sequences; approximately 10% of them were found once. Approximately 2.3% of the sample is in the top ten clones. Sequencing used PBMCs from the stem cell graft donor, obtained from the stem cell graft. Every receptor here comes from a human donor who donated a stem cell graft to a child with acute lymphoblastic leukemia.

This clonotype has a handful of counts. V gene TRBV7-2 combines with J gene TRBJ1-4, with D maybe TRBD1 (5 bases). The germline gives CDR1 SGHTA, CDR2 FQGNSA. The CDR3 spans 16 residues. Trimming removed 1 base at V and 8 bases at J, with 17 bases between. The CDR3 here is CASSLEDGRVGEKLFF. In nucleotides, the CDR3 is TGTGCCAGCAGCTTAGAGGATGGCAGGGTGGGAGAAAAACTGTTTTTT.

The chain is built from TRBV6-2 or TRBV6-3 and TRBJ2-7, with TRBD1 identical over 8 bases. The CDR3 is 15 amino acids. From germline, CDR1 is MNHEY and CDR2 SVGEGT. V dropped 1 base and J dropped 6; count of bases not matched to a gene: 8. As DNA, the CDR3 is TGTGCCAGCAGTTACTTCCGGACAGGGATAAGCGAGCAGTACTTC. This gives the protein CASSYFRTGISEQYF.

This clonotype was recorded many times. This chain uses TRBV11-1 with TRBJ2-3; tentatively, D is TRBD2 (6 bases). The CDR3 totals 19 residues. Trimming removed 1 base at V and 1 base at J, with 21 bases between. Germline loops: CDR1 SGHAT, CDR2 FQDESV (reference sequence). Here the CDR3 DNA reads TGTGCCAGCAGCTTAGTAGCGGCTGTTCACCTCCTGGGCACAGATACGCAGTATTTT. Translation gives CASSLVAAVHLLGTDTQYF.

This clonotype turned up a few times. Here the CDR3 reads CASSWQGFREQYF. The CDR3 DNA reads TGTGCCAGCAGTTGGCAAGGCTTCCGCGAGCAGTACTTC. The chain has TRBV28 and TRBJ2-7; D remains ambiguous. The CDR3 consists of 13 residues. Germline CDR1 reads MDHEN; CDR2 reads SYDVKM. V was shortened by 4 bases and J by 6 bases, with 13 bases between the two germline ends.

This clonotype was observed a few times. This rearrangement joins TRBV28 to TRBJ1-1, with 8 positions matching TRBD1. V trimming: 2 bases; J trimming: 10 bases; junction bases outside the gene matches: 3. There are 12 residues in the CDR3. Per the germline V gene, CDR1 is MDHEN and CDR2 is SYDVKM. The CDR3 loop is CASSLIGQGAFF. In nucleotides, the CDR3 is TGTGCCAGCAGTTTAATTGGACAGGGAGCTTTCTTT.

This clonotype has a handful of counts. The chain joins TRBV28 to TRBJ1-3, with 9 bases that match TRBD1. The trim removed 4 bases at V and 3 bases at J, leaving 7 bases unmatched. The CDR3 is 16 residues long. Germline V CDR1 and CDR2: MDHEN, SYDVKM. The CDR3 sequence: CASSSLGTGYGNTIYF. In DNA, the CDR3 is TGTGCCAGCAGTTCCCTAGGGACAGGGTATGGAAACACCATATATTTT.

Many counts were recorded for this clonotype. The chain joins TRBV7-9 to TRBJ1-1; D uncertain. The CDR3 has 12 amino acids. Trimming removed 5 bases from V and 8 bases from J, with 12 bases in between. Per the germline V gene, CDR1 is SEHNR and CDR2 is FQNEAQ (reference sequence). CDR3 DNA sequence: TGTGCCAGCAGCCCTCTCTACCCGGAAGCTTTCTTT. Residues: CASSPLYPEAFF.

V usage is TRBV7-2 and J usage is TRBJ2-1, with TRBD2 matching over 10 bases. The CDR3 consists of 15 residues. V dropped 1 base and J dropped 7; count of bases not matched to a gene: 4. CDR1 SGHTA and CDR2 FQGNSA come from the germline V gene. The CDR3 DNA reads TGTGCCAGCAGCTTAGAGTCTAGCGGGAGAAATGAGCAGTTCTTC. Protein sequence: CASSLESSGRNEQFF. Full variable domain (remainder filled in from reference TRBV7-2 and TRBJ2-1): GAGVSQSPSNKVTEKGKDVELRCDPISGHTALYWYRQSLGQGLEFLIYFQGNSAPDKSGLPSDRFSAERTGGSVSTLTIQRTQQEDSAVYLCASSLESSGRNEQFFGPGTRLTVL.

For this clonotype: This may be a read error, as it is one base from a much larger clone. This chain joins TRBV20-1 and TRBJ2-7; possibly TRBD1 for D (5 bases). The CDR3 extends over 11 amino acids. The ends were cut back, 1 base at V and 9 bases at J, with 10 bases in the middle. Germline V gene lookup returns CDR1 DFQATT and CDR2 SNEGSKA (reference sequence). CDR3 DNA sequence: TGCAGTGCTAGAGTCAGCCAGGGGCAGTACTTC. Translated: CSARVSQGQYF.